The present T cell receptor (beta chain) was sequenced within a study of OX40 agonist ivuxolimab in advanced cancers. Overall study: Ivuxolimab is a fully human IgG2 antibody that activates OX40 (CD134).

CDR1 and CDR2 (germline): SGDLS, YYNGEE. The CDR3 has 20 amino acids. The germline V and J ends were trimmed by 0 bases and 0 bases, with 22 bases remaining between them. Of note for this clone: Its antigen is as yet unknown.

The data were produced by immunoSEQ multiplex PCR, yet TCRdb's version contains in-frame clones alone and is incomplete. The data contain 70,000 to 100,000 clones, around 89% of them seen just once; the ten biggest clones take up over 7%. Overall study results and limits: Some of the lowest clonal expansion was seen in partial responders at 0.1-3.0 mg/kg.

Anyone with autoimmune disease history or systemic immunosuppression was excluded. The clonotype was recovered from an adult with an advanced solid tumor such as melanoma, head and neck, liver or kidney cancer. The chain links TRBV9 to TRBJ1-3, with D possibly matching TRBD1 (5 bases). This specimen was CD4+ or CD8+ T cells sorted from blood, taken in a trial of the OX40 agonist ivuxolimab. CDR3 sequence: CASSVDPGVSATGSGNTIYF. CDR3 bases: TGTGCCAGCAGCGTAGACCCTGGGGTATCTGCCACAGGCTCTGGAAACACCATATATTTT.